The 11 T cell receptor beta chains below come from one sample, sequenced in a study of cytomegalovirus exposure and HLA in healthy donors. The PCR was carried out with 60 Vbeta primers and 13 Jbeta primers. Produced via immunoSEQ multiplex PCR; TCRdb's table is partial and in-frame only. The data show fewer than 150,000 clones, with approximately 80% seen just once and approximately 5% held by the top ten. Sequencing used PBMCs. Source of these receptors: a woman aged 25-40 years in good health and CMV-seropositive.

The gene calls are TRBV27 and TRBJ1-1; 9 bases agree with TRBD1. The V and J ends lost 4 bases and 11 bases, in that order; junction bases with no gene match: 14. The CDR3 has 15 amino acids. In germline, CDR1 is MNHEY, CDR2 SMNVEV (reference sequence). CDR3 nucleotide sequence: TGTGCCAGCAGTTCTCTTTGGACAGGGGTTCCAATCGCTTTCTTT. Amino acid sequence: CASSSLWTGVPIAFF.

This clone appeared a single time. CDR3 coding DNA: TGTGCCAGCAGCCCGGGGGCTAACTATGGCTACACCTTC. Translating gives CASSPGANYGYTF. The V gene is TRBV7-9, the J gene TRBJ1-2; possible D gene TRBD1, 5 bases. The CDR3 is made up of 13 amino acids. Germline V gene sequence: CDR1 SEHNR, CDR2 FQNEAQ (reference sequence). The V end lost 5 bases, the J end lost 0 bases, and 7 bases lay between the germline ends.

This rearrangement joins TRBV10-3 to TRBJ1-5; a weak D match, TRBD1 (5 bases). This CDR3 is 18 amino acids long. Germline V gene lookup returns CDR1 ENHRY and CDR2 SYGVKD. Trimming cost V 1 base and J 2 bases, with 18 bases left between them. This CDR3 is CAISEWEARARGNQPQHF. The DNA for the CDR3 is TGTGCCATCAGTGAGTGGGAGGCCAGGGCGAGGGGCAATCAGCCCCAGCATTTT.

V and J are TRBV30 and TRBJ1-2; D is perhaps TRBD1 (5 bases). The V end lost 6 bases, the J end lost 3 bases, and 14 bases lay between the germline ends. Germline assignment: CDR1 GTSNPN and CDR2 SVGIG (reference sequence). The CDR3 loop spans 13 amino acids. CDR3 nucleotide sequence: TGTGCCTGCAAGACAGACCTTTACTATGGCTACACCTTC. Translated, it gives CACKTDLYYGYTF.

In its sample, this clone was seen a few times. The chain is built from TRBV5-1 and TRBJ1-4, with 9 bases that match TRBD1. V shed 4 bases, J shed 7 bases, and the junction held 8 bases outside the gene matches. This CDR3 comprises 15 residues. Germline V gene lookup returns CDR1 SGHRS and CDR2 YFSETQ. CDR3 sequence: CASSPRTGVGEKLFF. The DNA for the CDR3 is TGCGCCAGCAGCCCAAGGACAGGGGTTGGTGAAAAACTGTTTTTT.

The gene calls are TRBV7-9 and TRBJ2-5; 15 nucleotides line up with TRBD2. Trimming cost V 4 bases and J 5 bases; bases outside gene matches: 2. Germline V lookup: CDR1 SEHNR, CDR2 FQNEAQ (reference sequence). This CDR3 has 15 amino acids. The CDR3 reads CASSSGLAGGETQYF. The CDR3, as DNA: TGTGCCAGCAGCTCAGGACTAGCGGGAGGGGAGACCCAGTACTTC.

This CDR3 is CASSKVSGQGSYNEQFF. CDR3 sequence (DNA): TGTGCCAGCAGCAAAGTTTCGGGACAGGGTTCCTACAATGAGCAGTTCTTC. The chain is built from TRBV21-1 and TRBJ2-7; the D segment call TRBD1 is taken from the table without a DNA check. The J call may be mistaken, given a closer DNA end match to TRBJ2-1. TRBV21-1 is termed a pseudogene. The CDR3 runs 17 residues.

The chain carries TRBV6-5 and TRBJ2-1; D gene unclear. This CDR3 has 16 residues. Trimming shortened V by 2 bases and J by 4 bases, and 15 bases separated the two germline ends. Germline V gene data show CDR1 as MNHEY and CDR2 as SVGAGI. The CDR3 bases are TGTGCCAGCAGTTACGCAAAACCAGTGACTTACAATGAGCAGTTCTTC. Its protein is CASSYAKPVTYNEQFF.

V gene TRBV10-3 combines with J gene TRBJ1-6; a weak D match, TRBD1 (5 bases). Germline CDR1 and CDR2: ENHRY and SYGVKD. The ends were cut back, 10 bases at V and 0 bases at J, with 16 bases in the middle. The CDR3 runs to 16 residues. This chain's CDR3 is CATRADSLSYNSPLHF. Written as DNA, the CDR3 is TGTGCCACCCGAGCCGACAGCCTCTCCTATAATTCACCCCTCCACTTT.

The chain links TRBV4-1 to TRBJ2-7, with D possibly TRBD1 on 5 matching bases. The CDR3 length is 15 residues. The V end lost 2 bases, the J end lost 1 base, and 12 bases lay between the germline ends. Germline assignment: CDR1 MGHRA and CDR2 YSYEKL. CDR3 protein: CASSQTIDRSYEQYF. CDR3 nucleotides: TGCGCCAGCAGCCAAACCATCGACAGATCCTACGAGCAGTACTTC.

V and J are TRBV11-2 and TRBJ1-5, with TRBD1 as a possible D gene (6 bases). Germline CDR1 and CDR2: SGHAT and FQNNGV. Trimming pared 5 bases from V and 4 bases from J, leaving 12 bases between. This CDR3 has 14 residues. CDR3 bases: TGTGCCAGCAGCCTCGGACAGAGGAATCAGCCCCAGCATTTT. This gives the protein CASSLGQRNQPQHF.